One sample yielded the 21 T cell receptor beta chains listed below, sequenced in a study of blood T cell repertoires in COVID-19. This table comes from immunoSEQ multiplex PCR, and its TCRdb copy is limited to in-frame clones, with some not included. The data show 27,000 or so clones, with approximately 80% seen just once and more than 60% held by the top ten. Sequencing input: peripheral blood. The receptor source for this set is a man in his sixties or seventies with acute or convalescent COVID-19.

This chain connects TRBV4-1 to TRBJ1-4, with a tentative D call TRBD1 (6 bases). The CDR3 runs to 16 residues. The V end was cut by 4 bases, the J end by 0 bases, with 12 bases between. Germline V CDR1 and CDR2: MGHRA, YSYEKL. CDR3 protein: CASSRSDSPTNEKLFF. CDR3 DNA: TGCGCCAGCAGCCGGTCGGACAGTCCAACTAATGAAAAACTGTTTTTT.

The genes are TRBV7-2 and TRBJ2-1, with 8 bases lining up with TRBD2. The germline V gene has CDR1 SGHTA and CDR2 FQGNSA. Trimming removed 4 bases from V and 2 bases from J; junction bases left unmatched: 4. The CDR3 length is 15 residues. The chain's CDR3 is CASSWRGVAYNEQFF. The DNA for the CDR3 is TGTGCCAGCAGCTGGCGGGGGGTCGCCTACAATGAGCAGTTCTTC.

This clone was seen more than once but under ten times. The CDR3: CASSFTGGNRETQYF. CDR3 nucleotide sequence: TGTGCCAGCAGCTTTACAGGCGGGAATCGGGAGACCCAGTACTTC. J is TRBJ2-5 and V is TRBV7-6; tentative D call: TRBD2 (6 bases). Germline V gene lookup returns CDR1 SGHVS and CDR2 FNYEAQ. This CDR3 has 15 amino acids. Trimming cost V 3 bases and J 5 bases, with 16 bases left between them.

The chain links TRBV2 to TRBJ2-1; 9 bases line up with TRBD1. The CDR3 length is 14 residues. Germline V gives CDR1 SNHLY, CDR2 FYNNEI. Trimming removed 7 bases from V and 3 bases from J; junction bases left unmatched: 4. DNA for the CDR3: TGTGCCAGCAAAAGGACAGGGGACTACAATGAGCAGTTCTTC. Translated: CASKRTGDYNEQFF.

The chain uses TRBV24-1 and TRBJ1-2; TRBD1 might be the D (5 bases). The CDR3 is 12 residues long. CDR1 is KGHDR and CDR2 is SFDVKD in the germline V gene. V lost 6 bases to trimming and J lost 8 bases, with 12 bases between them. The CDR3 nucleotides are TGTGCCACCAGTAGGGCAGGGATCGGCTACACCTTC. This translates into CATSRAGIGYTF.

CDR3 amino acids: CASSSTGYGYSPLHF. The DNA for the CDR3 is TGTGCCAGCAGTTCTACAGGGTACGGTTATTCACCCCTCCACTTT. The chain employs TRBV2 and TRBJ1-6, with TRBD1 as a possible D gene (6 bases). CDR1 SNHLY and CDR2 FYNNEI come from the germline V gene. The CDR3 is made up of 15 amino acids. The germline V and J ends were trimmed by 5 bases and 8 bases, with 16 bases remaining between them. Full variable domain (outside the CDR3, taken from reference TRBV2 and TRBJ1-6): EPEVTQTPSHQVTQMGQEVILRCVPISNHLYFYWYRQILGQKVEFLVSFYNNEISEKSEIFDDQFSVERPDGSNFTLKIRSTKLEDSAMYFCASSSTGYGYSPLHFGNGTRLTVT.

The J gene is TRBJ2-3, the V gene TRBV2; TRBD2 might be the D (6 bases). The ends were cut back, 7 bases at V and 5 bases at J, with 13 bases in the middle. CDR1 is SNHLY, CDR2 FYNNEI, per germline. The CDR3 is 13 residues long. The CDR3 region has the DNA TGTGCCAGCACGGGGGAGAAGGGAGATACGCAGTATTTT. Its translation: CASTGEKGDTQYF.

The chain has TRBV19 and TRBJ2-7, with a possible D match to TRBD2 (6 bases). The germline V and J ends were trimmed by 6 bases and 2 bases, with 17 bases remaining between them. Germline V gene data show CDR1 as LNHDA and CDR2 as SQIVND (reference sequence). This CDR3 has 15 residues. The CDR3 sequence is CASSGGLLETYEQYF. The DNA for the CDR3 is TGTGCCAGTAGCGGGGGACTTTTAGAAACCTACGAGCAGTACTTC.

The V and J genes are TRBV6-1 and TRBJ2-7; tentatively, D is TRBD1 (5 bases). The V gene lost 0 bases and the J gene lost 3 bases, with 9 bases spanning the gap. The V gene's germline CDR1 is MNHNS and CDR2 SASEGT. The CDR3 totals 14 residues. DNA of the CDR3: TGTGCCAGCAGTGAAGCGCAGGGAATCTACGAGCAGTACTTC. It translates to CASSEAQGIYEQYF.

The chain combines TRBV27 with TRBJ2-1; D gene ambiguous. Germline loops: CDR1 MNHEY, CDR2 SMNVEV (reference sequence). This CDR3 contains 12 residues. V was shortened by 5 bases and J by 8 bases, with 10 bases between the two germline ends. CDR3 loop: CASSRPRDEQFF. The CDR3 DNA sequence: TGTGCCAGCAGTAGGCCTAGAGATGAGCAGTTCTTC.

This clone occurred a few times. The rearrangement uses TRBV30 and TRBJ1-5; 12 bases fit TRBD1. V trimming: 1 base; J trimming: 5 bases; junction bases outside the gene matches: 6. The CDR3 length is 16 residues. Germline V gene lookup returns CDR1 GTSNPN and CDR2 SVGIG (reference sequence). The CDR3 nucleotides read TGTGCCTGGAGTGCAACCGGGACAGGGGGCGATCAGCCCCAGCATTTT. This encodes CAWSATGTGGDQPQHF.

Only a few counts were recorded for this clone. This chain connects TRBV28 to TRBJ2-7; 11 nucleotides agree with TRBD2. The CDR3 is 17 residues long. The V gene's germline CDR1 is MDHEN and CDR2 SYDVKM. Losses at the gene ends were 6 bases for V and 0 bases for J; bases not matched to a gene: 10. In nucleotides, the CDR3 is TGTGCCAGCAGAGCACCCACCGGGACTAGCGGCTCCTACGAGCAGTACTTC. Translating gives CASRAPTGTSGSYEQYF.

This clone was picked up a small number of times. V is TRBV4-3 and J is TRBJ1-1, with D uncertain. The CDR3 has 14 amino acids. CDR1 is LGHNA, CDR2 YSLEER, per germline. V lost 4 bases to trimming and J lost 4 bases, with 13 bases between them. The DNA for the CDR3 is TGCGCCAGCAGCCCGGGGAGGACGGGCACTGAAGCTTTCTTT. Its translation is CASSPGRTGTEAFF.

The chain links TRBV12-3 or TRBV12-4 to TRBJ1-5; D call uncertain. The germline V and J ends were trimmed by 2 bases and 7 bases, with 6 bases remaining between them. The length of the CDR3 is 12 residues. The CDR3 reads CASSLSIQPQHF. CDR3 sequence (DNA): TGTGCCAGCAGTTTAAGCATCCAGCCCCAGCATTTT.

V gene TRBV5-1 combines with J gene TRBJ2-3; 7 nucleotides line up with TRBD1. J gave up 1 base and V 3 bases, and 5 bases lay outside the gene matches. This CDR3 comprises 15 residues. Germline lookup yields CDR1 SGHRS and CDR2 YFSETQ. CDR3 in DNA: TGCGCCAGCAGCTCACAGGGGTATGGCACAGATACGCAGTATTTT. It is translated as CASSSQGYGTDTQYF.

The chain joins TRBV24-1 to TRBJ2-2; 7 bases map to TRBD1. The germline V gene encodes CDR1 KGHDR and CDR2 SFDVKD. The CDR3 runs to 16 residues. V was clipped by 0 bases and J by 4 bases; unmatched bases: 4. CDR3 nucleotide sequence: TGTGCCACCAGTGATTTGTGGGACAGCAGCACCGGGGAGCTGTTTTTT. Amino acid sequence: CATSDLWDSSTGELFF.

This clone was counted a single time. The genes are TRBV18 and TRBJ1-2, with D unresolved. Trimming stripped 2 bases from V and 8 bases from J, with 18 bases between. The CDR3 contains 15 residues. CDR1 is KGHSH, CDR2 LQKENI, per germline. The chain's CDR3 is CASSPSWAQPQGYTF. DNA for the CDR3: TGTGCCAGCTCACCATCATGGGCACAACCACAGGGCTACACCTTC.

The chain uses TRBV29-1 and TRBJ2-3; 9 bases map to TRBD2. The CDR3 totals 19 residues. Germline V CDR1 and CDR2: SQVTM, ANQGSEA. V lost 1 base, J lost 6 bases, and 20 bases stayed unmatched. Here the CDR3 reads CSVEVGVEVASGIGDTQYF. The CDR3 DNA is TGCAGCGTTGAAGTTGGGGTTGAGGTGGCTAGCGGGATAGGTGATACGCAGTATTTT.

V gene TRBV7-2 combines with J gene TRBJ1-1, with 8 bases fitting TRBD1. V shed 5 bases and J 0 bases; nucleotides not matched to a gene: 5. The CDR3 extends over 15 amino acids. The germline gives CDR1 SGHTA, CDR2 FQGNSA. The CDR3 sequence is CASSRDRMMNTEAFF. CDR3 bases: TGTGCCAGCAGCCGGGACAGGATGATGAACACTGAAGCTTTCTTT.

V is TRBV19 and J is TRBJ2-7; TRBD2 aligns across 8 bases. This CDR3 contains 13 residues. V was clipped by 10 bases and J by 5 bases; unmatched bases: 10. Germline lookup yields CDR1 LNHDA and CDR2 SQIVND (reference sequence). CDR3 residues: CATRGGLNDEQYF. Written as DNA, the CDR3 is TGTGCCACCCGGGGGGGGCTAAACGACGAGCAGTACTTC.

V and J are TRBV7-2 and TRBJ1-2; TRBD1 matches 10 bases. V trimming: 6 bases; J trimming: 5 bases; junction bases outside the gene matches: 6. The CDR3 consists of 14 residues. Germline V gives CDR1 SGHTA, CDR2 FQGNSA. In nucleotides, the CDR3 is TGTGCCAGCAGTCGGACAGGGGGTGGTTATGGCTACACCTTC. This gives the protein CASSRTGGGYGYTF.